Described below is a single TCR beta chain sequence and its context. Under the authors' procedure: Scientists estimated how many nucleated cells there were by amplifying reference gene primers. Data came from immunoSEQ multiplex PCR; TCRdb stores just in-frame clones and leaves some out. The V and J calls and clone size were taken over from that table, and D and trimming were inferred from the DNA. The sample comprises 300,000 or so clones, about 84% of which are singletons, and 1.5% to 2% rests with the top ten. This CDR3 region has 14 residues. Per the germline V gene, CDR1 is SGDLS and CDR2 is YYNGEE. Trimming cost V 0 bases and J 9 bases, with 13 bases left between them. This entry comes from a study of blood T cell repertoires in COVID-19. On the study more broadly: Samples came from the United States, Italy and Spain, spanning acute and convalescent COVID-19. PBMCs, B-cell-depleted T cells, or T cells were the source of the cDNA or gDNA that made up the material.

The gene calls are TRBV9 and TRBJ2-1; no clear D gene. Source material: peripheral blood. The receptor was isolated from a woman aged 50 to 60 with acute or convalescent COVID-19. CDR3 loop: CASSVDPGGSEQFF. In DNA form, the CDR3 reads TGTGCCAGCAGCGTAGACCCAGGTGGCAGTGAGCAGTTCTTC.